This T cell receptor (beta chain) was found in a study of identical twins. A universal primer site arose from template switching, and cDNA bore unique molecular identifiers. Using its own MiXCR run on the 5' RACE reads, TCRdb lists one record per CDR3 protein. The sample carries 450,000 to 650,000 distinct CDR3 sequences, 9.5% to 10% recorded once. V lost 4 bases and J 0 bases, leaving 23 bases between the germline ends. Germline lookup yields CDR1 MNHEY and CDR2 SVGAGI. The CDR3 contains 19 residues. This clonotype appeared a few times. The antigen remains unidentified. The study, taken as a whole, reports: The abundant beta clonotypes from cord blood had fewer insertions, and memory repertoires had none of this. There was an excess of low generation probability in the out-of-frame alpha sequences that twins shared.

This sample was also put to use in a study of yellow fever vaccine responses in identical twins. That work contributes: Twins' vaccine T cell response reportedly gave the appearance of partial convergence and partial personalization.

This receptor was obtained from a woman aged 18-35 years in good health. The rearrangement links TRBV6-5 to TRBJ2-3; possibly TRBD2 for D (6 bases). The material sequenced was PBMCs. This CDR3 reads CASSSGWAGRSGSTDTQYF. The DNA of the CDR3 is TGTGCCAGCAGTTCCGGTTGGGCGGGACGTTCGGGGAGCACAGATACGCAGTATTTT.